This TCR beta chain was sequenced in a study of CD8 T cells in ankylosing spondylitis. Regarding the study as a whole: Made up of 7 to 9 highly homologous variants, a TCR beta motif appeared characteristic of ankylosing spondylitis blood. Disease-linked clones reportedly showed significant enrichment in matched ankylosing spondylitis synovial fluid.

In the case of this clonotype: Its antigen is currently unknown.

TCRdb recomputed calls from the 5' RACE reads with MiXCR, one row per CDR3 protein. The data hold some 840,000 distinct CDR3 sequences, with about 10% observed a single time. This CDR3 region has 13 residues. V dropped 6 bases and J dropped 4; count of bases not matched to a gene: 5. Germline V gene lookup returns CDR1 DFQATT and CDR2 SNEGSKA (reference sequence). The receptor was derived from a male donor with ankylosing spondylitis. The V gene is TRBV20-1, the J gene TRBJ1-3; 8 positions agree with TRBD1. The sequenced sample was blood, either unsorted or a sorted T cell fraction (not recorded which). The CDR3 here is CSARQGPGNTIYF. For the CDR3, the DNA is TGCAGTGCAAGACAGGGGCCCGGAAACACCATATATTTT.